This entry concerns a single T cell receptor beta chain. Antigen specificity is unknown. These data come from a study of radiotherapy plus CTLA-4 blockade in lung cancer. Study context: Disease control reached roughly 33%, with objective responses in 15% to 20%.

Findings and limits, study-wide: Radiotherapy was combined with ipilimumab, and tumor-derived TCR clones then expanded in blood. Dynamics of early blood T cell clones, together with interferon-beta, were reportedly the best predictors of response.

Method: immunoSEQ multiplex PCR; TCRdb's copy keeps in-frame clones and lacks some. The table includes roughly 32,000 clones, roughly 71% detected once. Germline V gene data show CDR1 as WNHNN and CDR2 as SYGVQD (reference sequence). The CDR3 is made up of 14 amino acids. Trimming took 10 bases from V and 4 from J, leaving 14 bases between them. CTLA-4 blockade using ipilimumab, together with focal radiation, was received by patients with chemo-refractory metastatic non-small-cell lung cancer. This receptor was taken from a human donor with non-small cell lung cancer who had stable disease on radiotherapy plus ipilimumab. The sequenced sample was peripheral blood, obtained from a patient treated with radiotherapy plus ipilimumab. This chain connects TRBV10-1 to TRBJ2-6; D tentatively reads TRBD1 or TRBD2 (5 bases each). This CDR3 is CATQEGYGANVLTF. In DNA, the CDR3 is TGCGCCACCCAAGAGGGGTACGGGGCCAACGTCCTGACTTTC.